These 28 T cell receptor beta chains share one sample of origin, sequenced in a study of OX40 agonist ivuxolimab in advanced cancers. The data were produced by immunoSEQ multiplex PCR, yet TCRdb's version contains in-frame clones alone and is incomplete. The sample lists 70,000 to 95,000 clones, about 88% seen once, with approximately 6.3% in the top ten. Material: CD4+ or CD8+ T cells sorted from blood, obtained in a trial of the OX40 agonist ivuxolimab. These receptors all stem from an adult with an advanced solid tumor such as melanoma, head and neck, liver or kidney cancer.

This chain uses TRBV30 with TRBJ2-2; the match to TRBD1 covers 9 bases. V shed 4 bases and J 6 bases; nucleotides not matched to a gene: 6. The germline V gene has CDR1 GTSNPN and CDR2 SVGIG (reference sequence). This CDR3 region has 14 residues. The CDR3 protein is CAWITGGRAGELFF. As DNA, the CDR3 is TGTGCCTGGATAACAGGGGGCAGGGCCGGGGAGCTGTTTTTT.

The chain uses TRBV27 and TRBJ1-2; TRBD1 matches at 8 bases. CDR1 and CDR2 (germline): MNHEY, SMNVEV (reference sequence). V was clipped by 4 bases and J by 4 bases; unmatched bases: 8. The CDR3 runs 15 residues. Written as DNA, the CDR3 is TGTGCCAGCAGTTCGGCTGGACAGGGTACCTATGGCTACACCTTC. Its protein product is CASSSAGQGTYGYTF.

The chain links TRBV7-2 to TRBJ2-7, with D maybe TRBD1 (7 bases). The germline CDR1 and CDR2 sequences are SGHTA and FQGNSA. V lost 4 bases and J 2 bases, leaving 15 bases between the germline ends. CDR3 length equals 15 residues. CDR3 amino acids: CASSSQGGGPYEQYF. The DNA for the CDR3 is TGTGCCAGCAGCTCCCAGGGGGGTGGTCCCTACGAGCAGTACTTC.

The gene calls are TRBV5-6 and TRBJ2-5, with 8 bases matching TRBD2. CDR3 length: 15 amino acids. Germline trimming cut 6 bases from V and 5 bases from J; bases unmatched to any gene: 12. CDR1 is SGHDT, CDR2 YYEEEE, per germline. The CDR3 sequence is CASTSGGFIRETQYF. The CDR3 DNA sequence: TGTGCCAGCACCTCGGGGGGGTTCATTCGGGAGACCCAGTACTTC.

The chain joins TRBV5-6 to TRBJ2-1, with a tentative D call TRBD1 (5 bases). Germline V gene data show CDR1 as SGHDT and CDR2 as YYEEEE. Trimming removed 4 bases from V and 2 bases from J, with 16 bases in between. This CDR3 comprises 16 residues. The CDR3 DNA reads TGTGCCAGCAGCACGCCGGACAACCCGGCCTACAATGAGCAGTTCTTC. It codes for CASSTPDNPAYNEQFF.

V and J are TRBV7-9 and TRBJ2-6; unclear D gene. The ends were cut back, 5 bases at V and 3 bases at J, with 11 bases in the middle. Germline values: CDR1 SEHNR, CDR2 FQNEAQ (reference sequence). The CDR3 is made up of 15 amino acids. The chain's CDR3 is CASSLWADGANVLTF. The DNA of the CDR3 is TGTGCCAGCAGCCTTTGGGCAGATGGGGCCAACGTCCTGACTTTC.

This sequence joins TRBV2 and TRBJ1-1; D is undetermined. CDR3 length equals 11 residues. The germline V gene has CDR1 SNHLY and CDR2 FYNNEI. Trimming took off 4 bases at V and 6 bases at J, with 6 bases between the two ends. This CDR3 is CASSGGAEAFF. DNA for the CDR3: TGTGCCAGCAGTGGGGGAGCTGAAGCTTTCTTT.

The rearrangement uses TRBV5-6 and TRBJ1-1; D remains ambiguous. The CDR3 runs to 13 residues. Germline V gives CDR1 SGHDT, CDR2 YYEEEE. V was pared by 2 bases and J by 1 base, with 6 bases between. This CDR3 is CASSFERNTEAFF. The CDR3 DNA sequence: TGTGCCAGCAGCTTCGAGAGGAACACTGAAGCTTTCTTT.

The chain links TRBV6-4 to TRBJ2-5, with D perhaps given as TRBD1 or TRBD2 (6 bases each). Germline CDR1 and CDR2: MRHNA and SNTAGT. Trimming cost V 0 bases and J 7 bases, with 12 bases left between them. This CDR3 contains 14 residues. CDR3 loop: CASSDSRLGGTQYF. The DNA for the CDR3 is TGTGCCAGCAGTGACTCGAGACTAGGGGGGACCCAGTACTTC.

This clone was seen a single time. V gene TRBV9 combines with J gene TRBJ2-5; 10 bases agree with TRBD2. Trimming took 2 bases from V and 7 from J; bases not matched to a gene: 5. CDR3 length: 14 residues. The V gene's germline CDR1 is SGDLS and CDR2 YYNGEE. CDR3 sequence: CASSVLAGVGTQYF. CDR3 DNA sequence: TGTGCCAGCAGCGTCCTAGCGGGAGTTGGGACCCAGTACTTC.

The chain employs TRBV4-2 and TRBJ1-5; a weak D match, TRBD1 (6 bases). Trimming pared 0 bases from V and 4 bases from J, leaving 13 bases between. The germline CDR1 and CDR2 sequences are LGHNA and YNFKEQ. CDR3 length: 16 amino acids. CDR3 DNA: TGTGCCAGCAGCCAAGATATCGGACAGAGGAATCAGCCCCAGCATTTT. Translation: CASSQDIGQRNQPQHF.

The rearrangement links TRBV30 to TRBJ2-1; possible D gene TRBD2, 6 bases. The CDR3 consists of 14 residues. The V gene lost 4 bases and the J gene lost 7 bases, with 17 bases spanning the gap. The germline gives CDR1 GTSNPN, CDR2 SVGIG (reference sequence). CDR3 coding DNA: TGTGCCTGGAACGATTTAGCGCGGGAAAATGAGCAGTTCTTC. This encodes CAWNDLARENEQFF.

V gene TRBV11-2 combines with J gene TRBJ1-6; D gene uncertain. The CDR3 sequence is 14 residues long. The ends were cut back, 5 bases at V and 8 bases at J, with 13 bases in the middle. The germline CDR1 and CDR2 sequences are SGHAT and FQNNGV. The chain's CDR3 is CASSPSISHSPLHF. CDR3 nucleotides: TGTGCCAGCAGCCCCTCCATTTCCCATTCACCCCTCCACTTT.

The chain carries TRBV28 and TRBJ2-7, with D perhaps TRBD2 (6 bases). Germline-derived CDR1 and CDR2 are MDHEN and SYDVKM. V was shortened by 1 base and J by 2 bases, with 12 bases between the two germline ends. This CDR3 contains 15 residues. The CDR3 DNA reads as TGTGCCAGCAGTTTATATTCCGGGGGTCCCTACGAGCAGTACTTC. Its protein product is CASSLYSGGPYEQYF.

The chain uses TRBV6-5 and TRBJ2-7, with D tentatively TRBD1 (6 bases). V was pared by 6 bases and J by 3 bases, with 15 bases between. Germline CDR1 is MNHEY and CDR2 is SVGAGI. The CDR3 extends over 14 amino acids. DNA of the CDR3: TGTGCCAGCAGGAAAACAGGGCGAGGCTACGAGCAGTACTTC. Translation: CASRKTGRGYEQYF.

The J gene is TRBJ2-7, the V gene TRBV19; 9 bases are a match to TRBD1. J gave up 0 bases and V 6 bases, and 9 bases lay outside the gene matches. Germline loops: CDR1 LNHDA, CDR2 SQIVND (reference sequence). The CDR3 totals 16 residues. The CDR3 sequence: CASSPRTGVPSYEQYF. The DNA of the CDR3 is TGTGCCAGTAGCCCCCGGACAGGGGTCCCCTCCTACGAGCAGTACTTC.

The DNA for the CDR3 is TGTGCCAGCAGCACCGTAGGGCTAGCGGGGGCTCCGGGTGCCCAGTACTTC. Translation: CASSTVGLAGAPGAQYF. This chain connects TRBV5-4 to TRBJ2-5, with 10 nucleotides matching TRBD2. Germline CDR1 reads SGHNT; CDR2 reads YYREEE (reference sequence). The J segment lost 9 bases and the V segment lost 4 bases, leaving 18 bases of the junction unmatched. The CDR3 has 17 residues.

CDR3 region: CASSIDRGSYNEQFF. The CDR3 DNA sequence: TGTGCCAGTAGTATAGACAGGGGGTCTTACAATGAGCAGTTCTTC. The rearrangement links TRBV19 to TRBJ2-1; 7 bases match TRBD1. The germline V gene encodes CDR1 LNHDA and CDR2 SQIVND (reference sequence). With 0 bases clipped from V and 4 bases from J, the junction kept 3 bases outside the gene matches. This CDR3 comprises 15 residues.

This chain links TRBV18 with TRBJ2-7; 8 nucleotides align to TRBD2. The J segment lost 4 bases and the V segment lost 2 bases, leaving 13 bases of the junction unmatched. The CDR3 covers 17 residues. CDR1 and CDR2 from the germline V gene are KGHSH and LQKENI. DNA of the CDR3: TGTGCCAGCTCACCAAAGGCGGGAGGTCTTCGAGGATACGAGCAGTACTTC. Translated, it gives CASSPKAGGLRGYEQYF.

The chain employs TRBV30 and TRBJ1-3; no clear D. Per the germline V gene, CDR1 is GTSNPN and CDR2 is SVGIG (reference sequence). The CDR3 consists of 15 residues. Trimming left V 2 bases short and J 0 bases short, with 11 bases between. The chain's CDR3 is CAWSPRSLSGNTIYF. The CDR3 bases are TGTGCCTGGAGTCCCCGTTCCCTCTCTGGAAACACCATATATTTT.

The CDR3 DNA is TGCGCCAGCAGGAGGGGCGGAAGCTCCTACAATGAGCAGTTCTTC. Encoded protein: CASRRGGSSYNEQFF. The chain is built from TRBV4-1 and TRBJ2-1, with D perhaps being TRBD1 or TRBD2 (5 bases each). This CDR3 contains 15 residues. The germline gives CDR1 MGHRA, CDR2 YSYEKL. V gave up 6 bases and J gave up 0 bases, with 12 bases separating them.

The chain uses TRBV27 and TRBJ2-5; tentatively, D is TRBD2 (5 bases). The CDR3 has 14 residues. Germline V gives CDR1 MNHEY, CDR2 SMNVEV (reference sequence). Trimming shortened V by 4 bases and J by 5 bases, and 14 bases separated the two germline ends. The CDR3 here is CASSSSLRAETQYF. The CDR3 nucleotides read TGTGCCAGCAGTTCTTCCTTGAGGGCGGAGACCCAGTACTTC.

This CDR3 is CASSPTLRQGPGYTF. The CDR3 DNA reads as TGTGCCAGCAGTCCAACTTTACGACAGGGCCCTGGCTACACCTTC. The chain joins TRBV28 to TRBJ1-2; TRBD1 agrees at 7 bases. The CDR3 spans 15 residues. Germline-derived CDR1 and CDR2 are MDHEN and SYDVKM. The V gene end was trimmed by 5 bases and the J gene end by 7 bases; junction bases not matched to a gene: 13.

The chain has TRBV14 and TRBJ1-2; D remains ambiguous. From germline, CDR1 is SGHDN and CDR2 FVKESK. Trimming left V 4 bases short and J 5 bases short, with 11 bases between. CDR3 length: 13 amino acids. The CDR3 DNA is TGTGCCAGCAGCCCCGACTTAGCATATGGCTACACCTTC. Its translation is CASSPDLAYGYTF.

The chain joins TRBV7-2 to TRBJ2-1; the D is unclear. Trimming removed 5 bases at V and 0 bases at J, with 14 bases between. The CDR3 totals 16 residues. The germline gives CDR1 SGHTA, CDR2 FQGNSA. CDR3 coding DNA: TGTGCCAGCAGCCCCCACGTTGAGAACTCCTACAATGAGCAGTTCTTC. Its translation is CASSPHVENSYNEQFF.

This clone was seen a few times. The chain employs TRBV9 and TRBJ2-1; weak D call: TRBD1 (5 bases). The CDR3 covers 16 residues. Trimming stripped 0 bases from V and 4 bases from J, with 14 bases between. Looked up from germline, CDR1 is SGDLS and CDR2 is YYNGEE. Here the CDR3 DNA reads TGTGCCAGCAGCGTAGGGGCAGGGTCTATATACAATGAGCAGTTCTTC. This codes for CASSVGAGSIYNEQFF.

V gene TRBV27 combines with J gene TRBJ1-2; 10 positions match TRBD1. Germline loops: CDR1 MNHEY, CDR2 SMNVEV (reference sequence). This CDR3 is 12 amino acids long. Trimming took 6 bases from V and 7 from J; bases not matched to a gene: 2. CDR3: CASRDRGFGYTF. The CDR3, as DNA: TGTGCCAGCAGGGACAGGGGGTTTGGCTACACCTTC.

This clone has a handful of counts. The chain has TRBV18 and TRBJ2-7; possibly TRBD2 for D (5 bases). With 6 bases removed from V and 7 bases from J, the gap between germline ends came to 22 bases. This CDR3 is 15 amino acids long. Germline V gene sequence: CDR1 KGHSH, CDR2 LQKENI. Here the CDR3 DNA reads TGTGCCAGCTCCCCAGGCCAGCGGCGCCCAGGAGAGCAGTACGTC. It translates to CASSPGQRRPGEQYV.